The 4 T cell receptor beta chains in this list originate from one sample, sequenced in a study of blood T cell repertoires in COVID-19. Profiled with immunoSEQ multiplex PCR; TCRdb holds only in-frame clones, not every one. The data show some 200,000 clones, with 80% to 85% seen just once and approximately 10% held by the top ten. Material: peripheral blood. All receptors derive from a woman older than 75 with COVID-19, enrolled during active disease.

CDR3 coding DNA: TGTGCCAGCAGTGCACAGGGCTCGAACACTGAAGCTTTCTTT. It translates to CASSAQGSNTEAFF. This chain links TRBV2 with TRBJ1-1; possibly TRBD1 for D (6 bases). The CDR3 has 14 amino acids. V was clipped by 4 bases and J by 1 base, with 10 bases between them. In germline, CDR1 is SNHLY, CDR2 FYNNEI.

Worth noting for this clone: The sample carries other DNA sequences with the same CDR3. The V gene is TRBV7-2, the J gene TRBJ2-1; D unclear. There are 15 residues in the CDR3. The V and J ends lost 2 bases and 0 bases respectively, with 8 bases between them. Germline V CDR1 and CDR2: SGHTA, FQGNSA. DNA of the CDR3: TGTGCCAGCAGCTTAATGGAGAGCTCCTACAATGAGCAGTTCTTC. Residues: CASSLMESSYNEQFF. The full variable domain, completed using reference TRBV7-2 and TRBJ2-1, is GAGVSQSPSNKVTEKGKDVELRCDPISGHTALYWYRQSLGQGLEFLIYFQGNSAPDKSGLPSDRFSAERTGGSVSTLTIQRTQQEDSAVYLCASSLMESSYNEQFFGPGTRLTVL.

This chain connects TRBV9 to TRBJ1-6; D remains ambiguous. Germline CDR1 SGDLS, CDR2 YYNGEE. V was cut by 2 bases and J by 7 bases, with 7 bases left in between. The CDR3 is made up of 13 amino acids. The CDR3 bases are TGTGCCAGCAGCGTGGAGGGAAATTCACCCCTCCACTTT. The encoded protein is CASSVEGNSPLHF.

V usage is TRBV3-1 (or the pseudogene TRBV3-2) and J usage is TRBJ2-1; D is unresolved. From germline, CDR1 is LGHDT and CDR2 YNNKEL (reference sequence). The V gene lost 1 base and the J gene lost 0 bases, with 10 bases spanning the gap. CDR3 length: 16 residues. In DNA, the CDR3 is TGTGCCAGCAGCCAAGGACAAAGTGGCTCCTACAATGAGCAGTTCTTC. It yields the protein CASSQGQSGSYNEQFF.